Shown below are 25 T cell receptor beta chains from a single sample sequenced in a study of T cells in Graves' hyperthyroidism and ophthalmopathy. There were TCR beta CDR3 regions amplified from RNA transcripts. The HTBI primer set drove a first-round RT-PCR of the TCR CDR3. MiXCR, run by TCRdb on the multiplex PCR reads, gives a single entry per CDR3 protein. The sample consists of 490,000 or so distinct CDR3 sequences, 40% to 50% of them appearing once. Sequenced material: peripheral blood or thyroid tissue (not recorded which). All receptors come from an adult woman with Graves' disease, either hyperthyroidism or ophthalmopathy (not recorded which).

This CDR3 reads CASSRTPGQGSYEQYF. CDR3 sequence (DNA): TGTGCCAGCAGCCGAACCCCGGGACAGGGTTCCTACGAGCAGTACTTC. The rearrangement links TRBV5-5 to TRBJ2-7; 9 bases are a match to TRBD1. The germline V gene has CDR1 SGHKS and CDR2 YYEKEE (reference sequence). This CDR3 contains 16 residues. The trim removed 4 bases at V and 1 base at J, leaving 9 bases unmatched.

In its sample, this clonotype was seen many times. V gene TRBV12-3 or TRBV12-4 combines with J gene TRBJ2-7; D possibly corresponds to TRBD1 (5 bases). This CDR3 has 13 residues. With 3 bases removed from V and 6 bases from J, the gap between germline ends came to 12 bases. CDR3 region: CASSLTDRTEQYF. CDR3 DNA sequence: TGTGCCAGCAGTTTGACAGACCGTACCGAGCAGTACTTC.

This clonotype was picked up a small number of times. The rearrangement links TRBV2 to TRBJ2-7; 9 bases map to TRBD1. V lost 6 bases, J lost 6 bases, and 12 bases stayed unmatched. The CDR3 extends over 15 amino acids. The V gene's germline CDR1 is SNHLY and CDR2 FYNNEI. CDR3 coding DNA: TGTGCCAGCAGGCGACCGGGACAGGGCCCCGCCGAGCAGTACTTC. This codes for CASRRPGQGPAEQYF.

V and J are TRBV29-1 and TRBJ1-1; D may be TRBD1 (5 bases). Germline CDR1 is SQVTM and CDR2 is ANQGSEA. Trimming stripped 4 bases from V and 5 bases from J, with 11 bases between. The CDR3 has 12 amino acids. CDR3 nucleotide sequence: TGCAGCGTTGCCAGGGCGGTTACTGAAGCTTTCTTT. Translation gives CSVARAVTEAFF.

This sequence joins TRBV29-1 and TRBJ1-1; D call uncertain. CDR3 length equals 13 residues. CDR1 and CDR2 from the germline V gene are SQVTM and ANQGSEA. The V end lost 5 bases, the J end lost 1 base, and 11 bases lay between the germline ends. CDR3 residues: CSVRSTGNTEAFF. CDR3 DNA sequence: TGCAGCGTTCGGTCTACGGGGAACACTGAAGCTTTCTTT.

The V and J genes are TRBV2 and TRBJ1-5; the match to TRBD1 covers 10 bases. TRBJ1-6 explains the end of the DNA better; the J call may be wrong. Germline V gives CDR1 SNHLY, CDR2 FYNNEI. The CDR3 is 15 amino acids. CDR3 in DNA: TGTGCCAGCAGGGTCCTGGACAGGGGGGATTCACCCCTCCACTTT. Translation: CASRVLDRGDSPLHF.

Only a few counts were recorded for this clonotype. No conserved phenylalanine or tryptophan is present at the end of the CDR3, so a read error is the likely explanation. No DNA is shown, since the ends of the CDR3 on it are uncertain; the CDR3 is the one TCRdb lists. The V gene is TRBV29-1, the J gene TRBJ2-7; no DNA check was done on the table's D call, TRBD2. Per the germline V gene, CDR1 is SQVTM and CDR2 is ANQGSEA. Counting both end residues, the CDR3 totals 8 amino acids. CDR3 amino acids: CSAQGLAG.

Only a few counts were recorded for this clonotype. The chain combines TRBV20-1 with TRBJ1-2, with D tentatively TRBD1 (6 bases). Germline values: CDR1 DFQATT, CDR2 SNEGSKA (reference sequence). The V and J ends lost 6 bases and 6 bases respectively, with 23 bases between them. CDR3 length: 15 residues. CDR3 in amino acids: CSAYRDTSGDDGYTF. The CDR3 coding sequence is TGCAGTGCGTACCGGGACACTTCCGGGGACGATGGCTACACCTTC.

This clonotype was observed at least ten times. The chain is built from TRBV20-1 and TRBJ2-2; 10 bases are a match to TRBD2. J gave up 7 bases and V 6 bases, and 14 bases lay outside the gene matches. CDR3 length: 16 amino acids. The germline CDR1 and CDR2 sequences are DFQATT and SNEGSKA (reference sequence). The CDR3 loop is CSAIRASGSTNGELFF. The CDR3 DNA sequence: TGCAGTGCCATTCGTGCTAGCGGGAGTACGAACGGGGAGCTGTTTTTT.

This clonotype appeared many times. The chain is built from TRBV29-1 and TRBJ2-3; 8 bases match TRBD1. Looked up from germline, CDR1 is SQVTM and CDR2 is ANQGSEA. Trimming took 2 bases from V and 3 from J; bases not matched to a gene: 4. The CDR3 is 14 amino acids. Here the CDR3 reads CSVERGQGTDTQYF. The CDR3 nucleotides read TGCAGCGTTGAACGCGGACAGGGTACAGATACGCAGTATTTT.

This clonotype has only a few counts. This chain links TRBV29-1 with TRBJ1-1; possible D gene TRBD1, 5 bases. This CDR3 is 12 amino acids long. CDR1 is SQVTM and CDR2 is ANQGSEA in the germline V gene. With 7 bases removed from V and 7 bases from J, the gap between germline ends came to 16 bases. CDR3 residues: CSGYLRQSEAFF. Here the CDR3 DNA reads TGCAGCGGGTATTTACGACAGAGTGAAGCTTTCTTT.

This rearrangement joins TRBV7-2 to TRBJ2-1, with D unclear. V was pared by 2 bases and J by 5 bases, with 4 bases between. Germline assignment: CDR1 SGHTA and CDR2 FQGNSA. The CDR3 extends over 12 amino acids. CDR3: CASSLTDNEQFF. The CDR3 nucleotides read TGTGCCAGCAGCTTAACTGACAATGAGCAGTTCTTC. Filled out from reference TRBV7-2 and TRBJ2-1, the complete variable domain reads GAGVSQSPSNKVTEKGKDVELRCDPISGHTALYWYRQSLGQGLEFLIYFQGNSAPDKSGLPSDRFSAERTGGSVSTLTIQRTQQEDSAVYLCASSLTDNEQFFGPGTRLTVL.

V gene TRBV12-3 or TRBV12-4 combines with J gene TRBJ1-5; TRBD1 agrees at 9 bases. This CDR3 spans 14 amino acids. Trimming at V came to 3 bases and at J to 5 bases, leaving 2 bases not matched to a gene. The CDR3 DNA follows: TGTGCCAGCAGTTTGGACAGGGGAGATCAGCCCCAGCATTTT. Amino acid sequence: CASSLDRGDQPQHF.

V gene TRBV15 combines with J gene TRBJ2-7; 9 bases align to TRBD2. J was trimmed by 4 bases and V by 5 bases; bases with no gene match: 12. The CDR3 has 16 residues. Germline loops: CDR1 LNHNV, CDR2 YYDKDF (reference sequence). The CDR3 protein is CATSGRLAGTVYEQYF. In nucleotides, the CDR3 is TGTGCCACCAGCGGACGTCTAGCGGGAACAGTGTACGAGCAGTACTTC.

This sequence joins TRBV5-1 and TRBJ2-5, with D maybe TRBD1 (6 bases). The CDR3 contains 15 residues. The germline V gene has CDR1 SGHRS and CDR2 YFSETQ. V lost 1 base to trimming and J lost 1 base, with 11 bases between them. The CDR3 protein is CASSLFGTPQETQYF. CDR3 DNA: TGCGCCAGCAGCTTGTTTGGGACACCCCAAGAGACCCAGTACTTC.

The rearrangement uses TRBV7-9 and TRBJ2-5; maybe TRBD1 (5 bases). The CDR3 is 15 residues long. With 3 bases removed from V and 2 bases from J, the gap between germline ends came to 13 bases. Germline V gene sequence: CDR1 SEHNR, CDR2 FQNEAQ (reference sequence). CDR3 DNA: TGTGCCAGCAGCTTCTACCAGGGTGGGCAAGAGACCCAGTACTTC. This translates into CASSFYQGGQETQYF. The full variable domain, in which reference TRBV7-9 and TRBJ2-5 provide the parts outside the CDR3, is DTGVSQNPRHKITKRGQNVTFRCDPISEHNRLYWYRQTLGQGPEFLTYFQNEAQLEKSRLLSDRFSAERPKGSFSTLEIQRTEQGDSAMYLCASSFYQGGQETQYFGPGTRLLVL.

In its sample, this clonotype was seen many times. J is TRBJ1-1 and V is TRBV2, with 7 bases identical to TRBD1. Looked up from germline, CDR1 is SNHLY and CDR2 is FYNNEI. The CDR3 runs 16 residues. V was pared by 6 bases and J by 8 bases, with 18 bases of the junction left unmatched. The DNA of the CDR3 is TGTGCCAGCAGGGGACTGACAGGGTCCCGGTATGGGGAAGCTTTCTTT. It yields the protein CASRGLTGSRYGEAFF.

This clonotype showed up just a few times. A junction boundary mismatches the germline segment, possibly from a read error. This sequence joins TRBV7-8 and TRBJ1-2; D is undetermined. The CDR3 has 11 amino acids. Germline assignment: CDR1 SGHVS and CDR2 FQNEAQ. The CDR3 sequence is CASSQEVSYTF. In DNA form, the CDR3 reads TGCGCCAGCAGCCAAGAAGTAAGCTACACCTTC.

The chain recombines TRBV2 with TRBJ1-2; D gene unclear. This CDR3 contains 12 residues. Germline V gene lookup returns CDR1 SNHLY and CDR2 FYNNEI. Deletions cut 7 bases from V and 6 bases from J, with 12 bases between. CDR3 amino acids: CASKYAGHGYTF. DNA of the CDR3: TGTGCCAGCAAGTATGCGGGTCATGGCTACACCTTC. The whole variable domain, filled in from reference TRBV2 and TRBJ1-2, reads EPEVTQTPSHQVTQMGQEVILRCVPISNHLYFYWYRQILGQKVEFLVSFYNNEISEKSEIFDDQFSVERPDGSNFTLKIRSTKLEDSAMYFCASKYAGHGYTFGSGTRLTVV.

About this clonotype: Because the CDR3 is missing its conserved closing phenylalanine or tryptophan, this is likely a read error. Because the CDR3's place on the DNA is in doubt, the DNA is left out and the CDR3 is given as listed by TCRdb. The chain is built from TRBV7-9 and TRBJ1-1. Per germline, CDR1 SEHNR and CDR2 FQNEAQ (reference sequence). The CDR3 spans 8 residues, counting both ends. The CDR3 spells CASSSIGL.

This clonotype was detected a few times. This chain joins TRBV7-6 and TRBJ2-3; D is uncertain. CDR1 and CDR2 (germline): SGHVS, FNYEAQ. CDR3 length: 12 amino acids. V lost 5 bases and J 4 bases, leaving 7 bases between the germline ends. The CDR3, as DNA: TGTGCCAGCAGCGAGTACTCAGATACGCAGTATTTT. As protein: CASSEYSDTQYF. The whole variable domain, filled in from reference TRBV7-6 and TRBJ2-3, reads GAGVSQSPRYKVTKRGQDVALRCDPISGHVSLYWYRQALGQGPEFLTYFNYEAQQDKSGLPNDRFSAERPEGSISTLTIQRTEQRDSAMYRCASSEYSDTQYFGPGTRLTVL.

This clonotype appeared many times. The chain is built from TRBV2 and TRBJ2-2; 7 bases match TRBD1. With 1 base clipped from V and 5 bases from J, the junction kept 4 bases outside the gene matches. This CDR3 has 15 amino acids. Germline CDR1 reads SNHLY; CDR2 reads FYNNEI. The CDR3 bases are TGTGCCAGCAGTGAAGGAGTCAGGGGGACCGGGGAGCTGTTTTTT. Amino acids: CASSEGVRGTGELFF.

Ten or more counts support this clonotype. The DNA of the CDR3 is TGTGCCAGCAGGACCCAGAATAATTCACCCCTCCACTTT. Translation: CASRTQNNSPLHF. This rearrangement joins TRBV7-9 to TRBJ1-6; D unclear. Germline V lookup: CDR1 SEHNR, CDR2 FQNEAQ (reference sequence). V was shortened by 6 bases and J by 5 bases, with 8 bases between the two germline ends. The CDR3 extends over 13 amino acids.

This clonotype was detected ten times or more. The rearrangement uses TRBV24-1 and TRBJ1-2; D is undetermined. Trimming cost V 2 bases and J 4 bases, with 10 bases left between them. Germline V gene sequence: CDR1 KGHDR, CDR2 SFDVKD. This CDR3 is built from 14 residues. The chain's CDR3 is CATSDSYRSYGYTF. The CDR3 DNA reads as TGTGCCACCAGTGATTCCTACAGAAGCTATGGCTACACCTTC.

This clonotype was seen many times. The J gene is TRBJ2-2, the V gene TRBV11-2; the D gene could be TRBD1 or TRBD2 (5 bases each). Trimming removed 3 bases from V and 4 bases from J, with 9 bases in between. The CDR3 is 14 amino acids. Per the germline V gene, CDR1 is SGHAT and CDR2 is FQNNGV. Written as DNA, the CDR3 is TGTGCCAGCAGCTTTGTAGGGACCACCGGGGAGCTGTTTTTT. This encodes CASSFVGTTGELFF.